This T cell receptor beta chain emerged from a study of blood T cell repertoires in COVID-19. Overall study: The United States, Italy and Spain supplied acute and convalescent COVID-19 samples. The cDNA or gDNA used as material had been derived from T cells, B-cell-depleted T cells, or PBMCs.

This CDR3 has 13 residues. J gave up 8 bases and V 4 bases, and 4 bases lay outside the gene matches. The germline gives CDR1 KGHDR, CDR2 SFDVKD. Per the study methods: Estimation of nucleated cell counts relied on the amplification of reference gene primers. Clones were sequenced by immunoSEQ multiplex PCR, and TCRdb holds only the in-frame ones, with some missing. V, J and clone size reflect that table, while D and trimming were determined from the DNA. Of 400,000 to 550,000 clones in the sample, 75% to 90% are singletons; the top ten hold about 4.5%. This chain connects TRBV24-1 to TRBJ1-2; 9 bases are a match to TRBD1. The sequencing sample was made of peripheral blood. The receptor was derived from a woman aged 25 to 39 with acute or convalescent COVID-19. CDR3 residues: CATSDWTGVGYTF. The CDR3 DNA reads TGTGCCACCAGTGACTGGACAGGGGTGGGCTACACCTTC.